Shown below are 12 T cell receptor beta chains from a single sample sequenced in a study of early T cells in non-severe SARS-CoV-2 infection. TCRdb itself ran the 5' RACE reads through MiXCR, one entry per CDR3 protein. The table has roughly 53,000 distinct CDR3 sequences, 10% seen once. The sequencing input was whole blood. These receptors were collected from an adult who was a healthcare worker with PCR-confirmed SARS-CoV-2 infection or an uninfected control (not recorded which).

The genes are TRBV4-2 and TRBJ2-3; D gene ambiguous. V lost 1 base and J 6 bases, leaving 11 bases between the germline ends. This CDR3 is built from 14 residues. Germline lookup yields CDR1 LGHNA and CDR2 YNFKEQ. This CDR3 is CASSQGLLSDTQYF. The CDR3 DNA follows: TGTGCCAGCAGCCAAGGTTTGCTCTCGGATACGCAGTATTTT.

This clonotype was observed at least ten times. The gene calls are TRBV12-3 or TRBV12-4 and TRBJ2-1; TRBD2 aligns across 9 bases. The CDR3 is 14 residues long. The ends lost 8 bases at V and 6 bases at J; junction bases unmatched: 8. CDR3 amino acids: CASALVAGVNEQFF. For the CDR3, the DNA is TGTGCCAGCGCCCTGGTAGCGGGAGTCAATGAGCAGTTCTTC.

There are a few counts of this clonotype. The gene calls are TRBV6-2 or TRBV6-3 and TRBJ2-1; D gene ambiguous. V was pared by 6 bases and J by 7 bases, with 10 bases between. CDR1 is MNHEY, CDR2 SVGEGT, per germline. The CDR3 covers 12 residues. The chain's CDR3 is CASSPRSNEQFF. As DNA, the CDR3 is TGTGCCAGCAGCCCGCGCAGTAATGAGCAGTTCTTC.

In this sample, this clonotype turned up a few times. The chain links TRBV9 to TRBJ2-1; 11 bases are a match to TRBD1. V shed 4 bases and J 9 bases; nucleotides not matched to a gene: 9. From germline, CDR1 is SGDLS and CDR2 YYNGEE. CDR3 length equals 15 residues. CDR3 sequence reads: CASSSRTGGSSEQFF. Here the CDR3 DNA reads TGTGCCAGCAGCTCCCGGACAGGGGGCTCGAGTGAGCAGTTCTTC.

This clonotype has only a few counts. The chain combines TRBV10-3 with TRBJ2-7; 11 bases match TRBD1. The length of the CDR3 is 17 residues. Germline CDR1 and CDR2: ENHRY and SYGVKD. V was pared by 2 bases and J by 3 bases, with 9 bases of the junction left unmatched. CDR3: CAISEAHTGTGGYEQYF. For the CDR3, the DNA is TGTGCCATCAGTGAGGCCCATACCGGGACAGGGGGCTACGAGCAGTACTTC.

This clonotype came up many times. V is TRBV10-3 and J is TRBJ2-3; 13 positions match TRBD2. The V gene end was trimmed by 2 bases and the J gene end by 3 bases; junction bases not matched to a gene: 2. Germline lookup yields CDR1 ENHRY and CDR2 SYGVKD. This CDR3 spans 16 amino acids. The CDR3 DNA sequence: TGTGCCATCAGTGAGGGACTAGCGGGGGTAACAGATACGCAGTATTTT. This encodes CAISEGLAGVTDTQYF.

The genes are TRBV5-1 and TRBJ2-3; 10 nucleotides agree with TRBD2. The CDR3 loop spans 15 amino acids. CDR1 is SGHRS, CDR2 YFSETQ, per germline. V lost 5 bases and J lost 2; bases outside the gene matches: 5. The CDR3 sequence: CASRTSGAYTDTQYF. The CDR3 DNA sequence: TGCGCCAGCAGAACTAGCGGGGCATACACAGATACGCAGTATTTT.

This clonotype was seen a handful of times. V and J are TRBV20-1 and TRBJ2-5; possible D gene TRBD2, 5 bases. This CDR3 has 14 amino acids. Germline loops: CDR1 DFQATT, CDR2 SNEGSKA (reference sequence). V lost 3 bases to trimming and J lost 1 base, with 12 bases between them. Here the CDR3 reads CSASQRRSQETQYF. DNA of the CDR3: TGCAGTGCTAGCCAACGGAGGTCCCAAGAGACCCAGTACTTC.

This clonotype was counted a few times. The CDR3, as DNA: TGTGCCAGCAGCGCCCCACGCAGTAACTATGGCTACACCTTC. Translated: CASSAPRSNYGYTF. The chain joins TRBV6-1 to TRBJ1-2; D gene uncertain. In germline, CDR1 is MNHNS, CDR2 SASEGT. V was shortened by 6 bases and J by 1 base, with 12 bases between the two germline ends. The CDR3 runs to 14 residues.

This clonotype was seen a handful of times. This chain uses TRBV28 with TRBJ2-2; the D is unclear. The CDR3 covers 13 residues. V lost 6 bases, J lost 1 base, and 6 bases lay in between. The V gene's germline CDR1 is MDHEN and CDR2 SYDVKM. CDR3 amino acids: CASSLVNTGELFF. The DNA of the CDR3 is TGTGCCAGCAGCTTGGTGAACACCGGGGAGCTGTTTTTT.

The J gene is TRBJ2-7, the V gene TRBV5-1; 7 bases line up with TRBD1. Germline V gene sequence: CDR1 SGHRS, CDR2 YFSETQ. This CDR3 has 14 amino acids. V shed 4 bases, J shed 7 bases, and the junction held 11 bases outside the gene matches. CDR3 nucleotide sequence: TGCGCCAGCAGCCACGGGACAGTGAAAGGGGAGCAGTACTTC. Protein product: CASSHGTVKGEQYF.

For this clonotype: A much larger clonotype is one base distant, so this may be a read error. V gene TRBV7-9 combines with J gene TRBJ2-2, with 14 bases fitting TRBD2. The CDR3 consists of 15 residues. Germline loops: CDR1 SEHNR, CDR2 FQNEAQ (reference sequence). The chain's CDR3 is CACSPGLAGAGELFF. CDR3 DNA: TGTGCCTGCAGCCCGGGACTAGCGGGAGCCGGGGAGCTGTTTTTT. Filled out from reference TRBV7-9 and TRBJ2-2, the complete variable domain reads DTGVSQNPRHKITKRGQNVTFRCDPISEHNRLYWYRQTLGQGPEFLTYFQNEAQLEKSRLLSDRFSAERPKGSFSTLEIQRTEQGDSAMYLCACSPGLAGAGELFFGEGSRLTVL.